The sequence of this TCR beta chain was determined in a study of shared clonotypes between healthy human individuals. Study at large: Every donor yielded three CD4 naive, three CD4 memory, two CD8 naive and one CD8 memory plate.

Naive CD45RA+ and memory CD45RA-negative subsets were split from CD4+ cells. From germline, CDR1 is ENHRY and CDR2 SYGVKD. The CDR3 is 13 residues long. The J segment lost 8 bases and the V segment lost 3 bases, leaving 6 bases of the junction unmatched. Data came from immunoSEQ multiplex PCR; TCRdb stores just in-frame clones and leaves some out. The table records millions of clones, 90% to 95% of them present only once. Study results and caveats: Clonotypes that were shared across several donors made up about 5.1% of naive CD4 clonotypes.

Remarks on this clone: As yet, its antigen is unknown.

The chain is built from TRBV10-3 and TRBJ1-1; 7 nucleotides agree with TRBD1. The specimen sequenced was naive CD4+ T cells sorted from blood. Subset indicated: CD45RA+ positively selected. This receptor was identified in a man aged 18 to 29 in good health. DNA of the CDR3: TGTGCCATCAGTGATAGACAGGGCGCCGAAGCTTTCTTT. Its protein product is CAISDRQGAEAFF.